This entry is about one TCR beta chain. Donors in Cohort 3 who had recovered were those with two negative PCRs, healthcare professional clearance, or resolution of their symptoms. The authors' processing: Estimation of nucleated cell counts was performed using reference gene primer amplification. Method: immunoSEQ multiplex PCR; TCRdb's copy keeps in-frame clones and lacks some. The V and J calls and the clone size are those of that table, but D and trimming were determined from the DNA. This sample yields 200,000 to 300,000 clones, of which around 89% are seen a single time; about 9.3% belongs to the top ten. These data belong to a study of blood T cell repertoires in COVID-19. The overall study: In each case, the material was cDNA or gDNA derived from T cells, B-cell-depleted T cells, or PBMCs.

Germline V gene lookup returns CDR1 MNHEY and CDR2 SMNVEV (reference sequence). CDR3 length equals 13 residues. V was cut by 3 bases and J by 6 bases, with 11 bases left in between. This clonotype was sampled from a middle-aged man who had recovered from COVID-19. This rearrangement joins TRBV27 to TRBJ2-5; D is possibly TRBD1 (5 bases). Sequenced: PBMCs or T cells enriched from blood (not recorded which). The CDR3 nucleotides are TGTGCCAGCAGTTTCAGGGAATCAAAGACCCAGTACTTC. It codes for CASSFRESKTQYF.